The 19 T cell receptor beta chains given below trace back to one sample, sequenced in a study of CD8 T cells in ankylosing spondylitis. These receptors' targets are unknown. Findings and caveats of the study: Made up of eight highly homologous variants, a TCR beta motif appeared characteristic of ankylosing spondylitis blood.

In TCRdb, the 5' RACE reads were re-called with MiXCR into one record per CDR3 protein. The sample lists 250,000 to 350,000 distinct CDR3 sequences; under 8.5% were seen once. Sequencing was carried out using blood, either unsorted or a sorted T cell fraction (not recorded which). The receptors derive from a male donor with ankylosing spondylitis.

This clonotype was counted many times. The chain combines TRBV28 with TRBJ2-7, with 10 bases fitting TRBD2. CDR3 length: 15 residues. Germline CDR1 and CDR2: MDHEN and SYDVKM. V trimming: 7 bases; J trimming: 3 bases; junction bases outside the gene matches: 9. In DNA form, the CDR3 reads TGTGCCAGCACCCTAGGGACTAGCGAATTCTACGAGCAGTACTTC. It is translated as CASTLGTSEFYEQYF.

This chain connects TRBV4-1 to TRBJ2-1; no firm D call. The CDR3 extends over 16 amino acids. The ends were cut back, 2 bases at V and 4 bases at J, with 15 bases in the middle. The V gene's germline CDR1 is MGHRA and CDR2 YSYEKL. DNA for the CDR3: TGCGCCAGCAGCCAACCGGTATCCCGTACGTACAATGAGCAGTTCTTC. Translated: CASSQPVSRTYNEQFF.

This clonotype showed up just a few times. The CDR3 region is CASSRGLAGDMSYNEQFF. The CDR3 DNA sequence: TGTGCCAGCAGTCGAGGACTAGCGGGAGATATGTCCTACAATGAGCAGTTCTTC. The chain recombines TRBV12-3 or TRBV12-4 with TRBJ2-1; TRBD2 aligns across 13 bases. The trim removed 5 bases at V and 1 base at J, leaving 8 bases unmatched. The CDR3 sequence is 18 residues long.

The chain carries TRBV6-2 or TRBV6-3 and TRBJ1-2; D might be TRBD1 (6 bases). This CDR3 region has 13 residues. V was clipped by 10 bases and J by 1 base, with 13 bases between them. In germline, CDR1 is MNHEY, CDR2 SVGEGT. CDR3 in DNA: TGTGCCACCGAGGACAGCTTTAACTATGGCTACACCTTC. Residues: CATEDSFNYGYTF.

This clonotype has more than one count but fewer than ten. The V and J genes are TRBV11-1 and TRBJ2-2, with D perhaps matching TRBD1 or TRBD2 (6 bases each). V lost 5 bases and J 6 bases, leaving 31 bases between the germline ends. The CDR3 contains 20 residues. Looked up from germline, CDR1 is SGHAT and CDR2 is FQDESV (reference sequence). The CDR3 DNA reads as TGTGCCAGCAGCACAATGGGGGCCGGGATCAGGACGGGAGTGCCCGGGGAGCTGTTTTTT. Amino acids: CASSTMGAGIRTGVPGELFF.

The chain joins TRBV29-1 to TRBJ2-7; the match to TRBD1 covers 10 bases. The ends lost 7 bases at V and 3 bases at J; junction bases unmatched: 3. The CDR3 sequence is 12 residues long. Looked up from germline, CDR1 is SQVTM and CDR2 is ANQGSEA. The CDR3 nucleotides read TGCAGCGCCGGGACAGGGGTCTACGAGCAGTACTTC. Translated, it gives CSAGTGVYEQYF.

This clonotype was observed many times. The chain couples TRBV27 to TRBJ2-1; TRBD2 agrees at 8 bases. CDR1 is MNHEY and CDR2 is SMNVEV in the germline V gene (reference sequence). The V segment lost 5 bases and the J segment 6 bases; nucleotides outside the gene matches: 9. The CDR3 runs to 15 residues. CDR3 loop: CASSQRGTVFNEQFF. The CDR3 region has the DNA TGTGCCAGCAGTCAGCGGGGGACGGTATTCAATGAGCAGTTCTTC.

The chain couples TRBV28 to TRBJ2-4; unclear D gene. With 3 bases removed from V and 8 bases from J, the gap between germline ends came to 8 bases. The germline V gene has CDR1 MDHEN and CDR2 SYDVKM. This CDR3 is 12 amino acids long. The CDR3 sequence: CASSFLGDIQYF. The CDR3 coding sequence is TGTGCCAGCAGTTTTCTAGGAGACATTCAGTACTTC.

This clonotype was recorded a few times. CDR3 DNA: TGTGCCAGCAGCTTGACACAGGATCAGCCCCAGCATTTT. Translating gives CASSLTQDQPQHF. The V call is TRBV7-2, the J call TRBJ1-5, with TRBD1 as a possible D gene (5 bases). With 3 bases removed from V and 5 bases from J, the gap between germline ends came to 8 bases. Germline CDR1 reads SGHTA; CDR2 reads FQGNSA. CDR3 size: 13 residues.

This clonotype appeared many times. The chain is built from TRBV11-3 and TRBJ2-6; D is unresolved. This CDR3 spans 15 amino acids. The V and J ends lost 0 bases and 1 base respectively, with 4 bases between them. The germline V gene encodes CDR1 SGHNT and CDR2 YENEEA. The CDR3 DNA is TGTGCCAGCAGCTTAGACAGATCTGGGGCCAACGTCCTGACTTTC. It specifies CASSLDRSGANVLTF.

This clonotype was counted many times. The chain uses TRBV5-1 and TRBJ2-1; 8 nucleotides line up with TRBD2. The CDR3 consists of 14 residues. V shed 2 bases and J 7 bases; nucleotides not matched to a gene: 5. CDR1 is SGHRS, CDR2 YFSETQ, per germline. CDR3 sequence reads: CASSFGTRVNEQFF. Here the CDR3 DNA reads TGCGCCAGCAGCTTCGGGACTAGGGTGAATGAGCAGTTCTTC. Using reference TRBV5-1 and TRBJ2-1 for the parts outside the CDR3, the full variable domain is KAGVTQTPRYLIKTRGQQVTLSCSPISGHRSVSWYQQTPGQGLQFLFEYFSETQRNKGNFPGRFSGRQFSNSRSEMNVSTLELGDSALYLCASSFGTRVNEQFFGPGTRLTVL.

The V gene is TRBV11-2, the J gene TRBJ1-1; no reliable D call. V was pared by 2 bases and J by 4 bases, with 11 bases between. Germline CDR1 reads SGHAT; CDR2 reads FQNNGV. The CDR3 is made up of 14 amino acids. The CDR3 region is CASSLLDRRTEAFF. The CDR3 DNA follows: TGTGCCAGCAGCTTACTGGACCGCCGCACTGAAGCTTTCTTT.

Only a few counts were recorded for this clonotype. This rearrangement joins TRBV20-1 to TRBJ1-1; D may be TRBD1 (6 bases). Trimming removed 4 bases from V and 4 bases from J, with 16 bases in between. Germline V gene sequence: CDR1 DFQATT, CDR2 SNEGSKA (reference sequence). The length of the CDR3 is 14 residues. CDR3: CSAMQQGRSTEAFF. The DNA of the CDR3 is TGCAGTGCTATGCAACAGGGCCGAAGCACTGAAGCTTTCTTT.

The chain recombines TRBV7-8 with TRBJ1-6, with 7 nucleotides matching TRBD1. Germline CDR1 SGHVS, CDR2 FQNEAQ. This CDR3 spans 15 amino acids. J gave up 9 bases and V 5 bases, and 10 bases lay outside the gene matches. CDR3 DNA: TGTGCCAGCAGCCCCCGAACGACAGGGCTTTCACCCCTCCACTTT. Its translation is CASSPRTTGLSPLHF.

This clonotype was detected only a few times. The rearrangement links TRBV12-3 or TRBV12-4 to TRBJ1-6; D is ambiguous. V lost 3 bases and J lost 8, with 11 bases in between. The CDR3 is made up of 14 amino acids. CDR3 protein: CASSFGQADSPLHF. As DNA, the CDR3 is TGTGCCAGCAGTTTTGGGCAAGCCGATTCACCCCTCCACTTT.

This clonotype was seen a handful of times. For the CDR3, the DNA is TGTGCCAGCAGCGCCGGCATCAGGCCTGGTGAAAAACTGTTTTTT. Amino acid sequence: CASSAGIRPGEKLFF. The chain uses TRBV7-6 and TRBJ1-4; D uncertain. This CDR3 spans 15 amino acids. CDR1 and CDR2 from the germline V gene are SGHVS and FNYEAQ. Between the trimmed V and J ends, which lost 5 bases and 7 bases, there was a span of 17 bases.

This clonotype was observed a few times. The rearrangement links TRBV12-3 or TRBV12-4 to TRBJ1-2, with D perhaps TRBD1 (5 bases). The CDR3 contains 13 residues. V gave up 3 bases and J gave up 3 bases, with 8 bases separating them. In DNA form, the CDR3 reads TGTGCCAGCAGTTTTCCAGGGTACTATGGCTACACCTTC. It specifies CASSFPGYYGYTF.

This rearrangement joins TRBV18 to TRBJ2-7, with no clear D. CDR3 length equals 14 residues. Trimming stripped 4 bases from V and 3 bases from J, with 13 bases between. Germline CDR1 KGHSH, CDR2 LQKENI. The CDR3 sequence: CASSQSSGDYEQYF. The CDR3 coding sequence is TGTGCCAGCTCACAATCCTCCGGTGACTACGAGCAGTACTTC.

This clonotype came up a few times. This chain links TRBV24-1 with TRBJ1-4; no clear D gene. This CDR3 spans 16 amino acids. The germline V and J ends were trimmed by 4 bases and 2 bases, with 13 bases remaining between them. In germline, CDR1 is KGHDR, CDR2 SFDVKD. The CDR3 reads CATSDPTGGTNEKLFF. DNA of the CDR3: TGTGCCACCAGTGACCCGACCGGCGGTACTAATGAAAAACTGTTTTTT.